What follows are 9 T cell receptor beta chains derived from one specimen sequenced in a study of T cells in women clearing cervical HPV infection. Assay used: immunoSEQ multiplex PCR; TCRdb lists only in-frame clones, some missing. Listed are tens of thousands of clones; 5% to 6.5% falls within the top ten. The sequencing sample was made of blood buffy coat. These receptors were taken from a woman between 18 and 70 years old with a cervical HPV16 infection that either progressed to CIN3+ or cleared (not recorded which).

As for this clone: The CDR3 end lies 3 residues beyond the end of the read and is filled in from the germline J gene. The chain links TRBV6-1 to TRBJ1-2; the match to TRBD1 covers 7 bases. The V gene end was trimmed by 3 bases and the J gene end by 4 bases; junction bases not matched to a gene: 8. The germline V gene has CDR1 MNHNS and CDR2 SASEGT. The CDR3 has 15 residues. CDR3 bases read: TGTGCCAGCAGTGACCCGGCCACAGGGGCCTATGGC. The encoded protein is CASSDPATGAYG. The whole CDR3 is CASSDPATGAYGYTF.

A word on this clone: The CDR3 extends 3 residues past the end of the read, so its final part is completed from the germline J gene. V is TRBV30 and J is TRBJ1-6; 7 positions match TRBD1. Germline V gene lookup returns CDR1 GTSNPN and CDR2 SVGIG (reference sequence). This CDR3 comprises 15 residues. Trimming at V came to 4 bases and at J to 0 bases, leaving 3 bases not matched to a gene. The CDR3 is CAWNGDSSYNSPLHF. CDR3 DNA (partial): TGTGCCTGGAACGGGGACAGCTCCTATAATTCACCC. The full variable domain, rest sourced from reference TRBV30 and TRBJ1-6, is SQTIHQWPATLVQPVGSPLSLECTVEGTSNPNLYWYRQAAGRGLQLLFYSVGIGQISSEVPQNLSASRPQDRQFILSSKKLLLSDSGFYLCAWNGDSSYNSPLHFGNGTRLTVT.

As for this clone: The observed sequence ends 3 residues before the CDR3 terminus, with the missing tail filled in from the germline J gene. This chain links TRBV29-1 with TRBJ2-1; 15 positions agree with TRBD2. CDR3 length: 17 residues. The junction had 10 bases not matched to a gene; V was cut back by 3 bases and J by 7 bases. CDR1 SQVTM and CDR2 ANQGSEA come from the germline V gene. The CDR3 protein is CSVEGLAGGLMGNEQFF. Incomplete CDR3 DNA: TGCAGCGTTGAGGGACTAGCGGGGGGACTAATGGGGAATGAG.

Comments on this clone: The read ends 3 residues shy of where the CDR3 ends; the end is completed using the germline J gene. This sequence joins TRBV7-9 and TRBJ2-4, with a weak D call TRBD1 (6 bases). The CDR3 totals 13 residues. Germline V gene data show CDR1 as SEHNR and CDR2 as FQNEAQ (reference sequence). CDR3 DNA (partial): TGTGCCAGCACCCCGGACAGTAACTATGGT. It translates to CASTPDSNYG. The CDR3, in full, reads CASTPDSNYGQYF.

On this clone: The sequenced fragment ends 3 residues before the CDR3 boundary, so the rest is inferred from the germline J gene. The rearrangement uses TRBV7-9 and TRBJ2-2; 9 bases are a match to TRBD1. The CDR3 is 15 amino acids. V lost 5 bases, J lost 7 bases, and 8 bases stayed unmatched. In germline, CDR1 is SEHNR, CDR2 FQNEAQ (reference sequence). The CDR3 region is CASSRGQGNVGELFF. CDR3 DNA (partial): TGTGCCAGCAGCCGTGGACAGGGGAACGTCGGGGAG.

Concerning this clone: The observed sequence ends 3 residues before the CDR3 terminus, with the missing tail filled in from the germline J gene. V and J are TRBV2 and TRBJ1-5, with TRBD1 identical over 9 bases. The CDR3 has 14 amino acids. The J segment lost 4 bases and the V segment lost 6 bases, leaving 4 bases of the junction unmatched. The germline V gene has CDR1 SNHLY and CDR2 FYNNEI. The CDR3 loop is CASRVGQGNQPQHF. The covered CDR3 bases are TGTGCCAGCAGGGTTGGACAGGGGAATCAGCCC.

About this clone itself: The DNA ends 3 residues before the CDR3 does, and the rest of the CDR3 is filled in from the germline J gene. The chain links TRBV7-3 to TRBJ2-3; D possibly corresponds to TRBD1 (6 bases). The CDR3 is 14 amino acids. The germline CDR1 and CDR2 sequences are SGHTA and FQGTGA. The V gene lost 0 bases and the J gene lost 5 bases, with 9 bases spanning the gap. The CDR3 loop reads CASSLTGAGDTQYF. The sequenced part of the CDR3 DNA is TGTGCCAGCAGCTTAACGGGGGCCGGAGATACG.

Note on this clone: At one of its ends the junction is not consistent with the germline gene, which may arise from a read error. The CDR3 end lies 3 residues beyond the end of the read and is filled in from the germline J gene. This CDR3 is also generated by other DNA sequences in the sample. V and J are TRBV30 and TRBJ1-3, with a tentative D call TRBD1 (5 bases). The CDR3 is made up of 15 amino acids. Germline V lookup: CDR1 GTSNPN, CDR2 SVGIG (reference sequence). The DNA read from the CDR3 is TGTGCCTGGACTGAGCCAGGGAGCTCTGGAAACACT. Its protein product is CAWTEPGSSGNT. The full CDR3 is CAWTEPGSSGNTIYF.

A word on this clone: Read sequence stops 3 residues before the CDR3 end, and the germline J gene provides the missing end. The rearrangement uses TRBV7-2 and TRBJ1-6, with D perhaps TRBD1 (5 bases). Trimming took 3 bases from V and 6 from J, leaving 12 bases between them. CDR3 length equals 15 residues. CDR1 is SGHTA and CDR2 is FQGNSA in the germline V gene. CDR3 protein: CASSLTVLSNSPLHF. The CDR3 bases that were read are TGTGCCAGCAGCTTGACAGTTTTATCTAATTCACCC.